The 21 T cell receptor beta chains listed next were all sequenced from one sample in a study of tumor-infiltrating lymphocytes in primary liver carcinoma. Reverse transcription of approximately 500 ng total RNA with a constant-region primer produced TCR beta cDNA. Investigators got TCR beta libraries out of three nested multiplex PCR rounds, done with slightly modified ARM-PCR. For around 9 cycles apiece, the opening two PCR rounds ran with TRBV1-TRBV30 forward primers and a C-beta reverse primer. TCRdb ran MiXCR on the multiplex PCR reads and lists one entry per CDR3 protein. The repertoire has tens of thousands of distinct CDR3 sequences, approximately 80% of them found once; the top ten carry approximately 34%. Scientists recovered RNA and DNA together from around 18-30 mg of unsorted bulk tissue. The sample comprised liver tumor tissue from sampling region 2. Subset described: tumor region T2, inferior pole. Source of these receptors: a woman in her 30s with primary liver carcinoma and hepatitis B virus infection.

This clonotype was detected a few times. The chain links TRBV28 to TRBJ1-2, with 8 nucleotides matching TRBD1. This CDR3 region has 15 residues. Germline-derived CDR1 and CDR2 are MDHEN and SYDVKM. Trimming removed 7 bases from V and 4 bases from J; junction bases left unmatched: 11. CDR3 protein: CASNSEGQESYGYTF. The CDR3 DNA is TGTGCCAGCAATTCAGAGGGACAGGAAAGCTATGGCTACACCTTC.

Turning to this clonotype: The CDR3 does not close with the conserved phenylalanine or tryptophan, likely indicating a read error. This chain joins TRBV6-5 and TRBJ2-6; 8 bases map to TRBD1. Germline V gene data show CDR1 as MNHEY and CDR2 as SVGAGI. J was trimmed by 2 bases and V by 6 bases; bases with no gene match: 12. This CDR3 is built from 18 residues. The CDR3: CASSLWTGMKAGANVLTY. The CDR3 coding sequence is TGTGCCAGCAGCCTTTGGACAGGGATGAAAGCTGGGGCCAACGTCCTGACTTAC.

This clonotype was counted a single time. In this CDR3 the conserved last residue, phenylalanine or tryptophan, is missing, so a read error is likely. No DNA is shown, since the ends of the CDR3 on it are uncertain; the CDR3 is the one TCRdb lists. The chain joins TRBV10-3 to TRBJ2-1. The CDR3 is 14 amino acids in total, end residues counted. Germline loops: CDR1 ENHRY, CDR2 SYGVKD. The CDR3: CAISEYVHYNEQFS.

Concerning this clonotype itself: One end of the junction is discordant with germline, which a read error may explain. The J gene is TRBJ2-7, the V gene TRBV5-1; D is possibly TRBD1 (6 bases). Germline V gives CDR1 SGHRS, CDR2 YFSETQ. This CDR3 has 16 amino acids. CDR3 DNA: TGCGCCATCAGCTTGGGACACCGGGACATTTCCTACGAGCAGTACTTC. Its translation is CAISLGHRDISYEQYF.

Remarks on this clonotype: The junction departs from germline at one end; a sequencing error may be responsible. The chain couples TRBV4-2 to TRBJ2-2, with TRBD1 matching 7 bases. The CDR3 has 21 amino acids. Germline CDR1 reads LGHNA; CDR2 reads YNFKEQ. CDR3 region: CAISQVFFGQESTKNTGELFF. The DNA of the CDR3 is TGTGCCATCAGCCAAGTATTTTTCGGACAGGAGTCGACGAAGAACACCGGGGAGCTGTTTTTT.

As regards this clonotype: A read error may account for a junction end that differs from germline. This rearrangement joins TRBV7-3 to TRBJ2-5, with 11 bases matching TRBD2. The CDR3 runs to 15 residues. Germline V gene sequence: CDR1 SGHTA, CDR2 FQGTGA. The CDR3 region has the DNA TGTGTCAGCAGCTCAACTAGCGGGAGTAAAGAGACCCAGTGCTTC. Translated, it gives CVSSSTSGSKETQCF.

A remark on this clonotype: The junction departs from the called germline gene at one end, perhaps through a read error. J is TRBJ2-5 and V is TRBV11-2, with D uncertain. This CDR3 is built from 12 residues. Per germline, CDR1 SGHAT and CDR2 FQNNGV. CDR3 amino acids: CACSLWLETQYF. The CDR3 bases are TGTGCCTGCAGCTTATGGTTAGAGACACAGTACTTC. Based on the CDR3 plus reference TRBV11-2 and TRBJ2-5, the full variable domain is EAGVAQSPRYKIIEKRQSVAFWCNPISGHATLYWYQQILGQGPKLLIQFQNNGVVDDSQLPKDRFSAERLKGVDSTLKIQPAKLEDSAVYLCACSLWLETQYFGPGTRLLVL.

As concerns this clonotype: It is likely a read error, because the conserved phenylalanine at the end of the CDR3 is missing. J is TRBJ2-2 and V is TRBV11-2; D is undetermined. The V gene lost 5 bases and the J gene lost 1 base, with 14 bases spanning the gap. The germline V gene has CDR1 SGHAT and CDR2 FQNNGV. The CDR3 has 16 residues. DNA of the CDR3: TGTGCCAGCAGCCCCGGCCCCCAATTGAACACCGGGGAGCTGTTTTCT. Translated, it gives CASSPGPQLNTGELFS.

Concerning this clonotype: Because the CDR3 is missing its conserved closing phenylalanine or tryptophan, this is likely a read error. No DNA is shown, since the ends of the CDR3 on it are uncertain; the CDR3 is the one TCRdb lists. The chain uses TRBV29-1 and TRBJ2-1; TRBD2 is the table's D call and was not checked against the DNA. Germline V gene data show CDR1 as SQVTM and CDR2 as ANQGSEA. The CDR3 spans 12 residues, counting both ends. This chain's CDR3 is CSVLGCEGRTFL.

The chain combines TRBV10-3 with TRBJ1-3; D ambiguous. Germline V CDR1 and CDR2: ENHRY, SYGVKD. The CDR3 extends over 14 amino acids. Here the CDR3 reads CVTSKSVSGNTIYF. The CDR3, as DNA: TGTGTCACCAGTAAGTCAGTTTCTGGAAACACCATATATTTT.

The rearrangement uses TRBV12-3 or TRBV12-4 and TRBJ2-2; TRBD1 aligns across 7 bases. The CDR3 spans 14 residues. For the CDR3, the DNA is TGTTCCACCAGCGAGAGCACAGGGGTCGTGGATCTGTTTTTT. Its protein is CSTSESTGVVDLFF.

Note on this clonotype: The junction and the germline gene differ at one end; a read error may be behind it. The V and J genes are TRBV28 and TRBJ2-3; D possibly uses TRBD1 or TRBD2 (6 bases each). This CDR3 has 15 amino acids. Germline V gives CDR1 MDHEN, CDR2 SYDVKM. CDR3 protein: CVSSLGGIHTDTQYF. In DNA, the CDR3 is TGTGTCAGCAGTTTAGGGGGGATCCACACAGATACGCAGTATTTT.

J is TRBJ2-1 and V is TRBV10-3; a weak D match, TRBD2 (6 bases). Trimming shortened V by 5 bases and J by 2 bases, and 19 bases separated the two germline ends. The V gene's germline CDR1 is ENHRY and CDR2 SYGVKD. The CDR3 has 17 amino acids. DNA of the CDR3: TGTGCCATCAGTCAGAGCATGGCTGCTAGCGCCTACAATGAGCAGTTCTTC. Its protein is CAISQSMAASAYNEQFF.

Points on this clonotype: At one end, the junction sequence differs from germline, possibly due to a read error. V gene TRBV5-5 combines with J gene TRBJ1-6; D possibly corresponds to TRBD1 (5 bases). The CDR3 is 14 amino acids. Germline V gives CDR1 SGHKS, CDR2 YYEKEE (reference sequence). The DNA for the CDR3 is TGTGCCGACAGCTTGGACGTCAGTAATTCATCCCTCCACTTT. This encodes CADSLDVSNSSLHF.

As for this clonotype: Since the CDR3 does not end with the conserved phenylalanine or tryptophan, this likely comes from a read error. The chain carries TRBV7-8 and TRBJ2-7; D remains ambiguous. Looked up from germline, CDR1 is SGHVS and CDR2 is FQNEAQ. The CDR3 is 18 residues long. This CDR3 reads CASSSSRGRTMSSYKQYL. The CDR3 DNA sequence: TGTGCCAGCAGCTCGAGTCGCGGTCGTACTATGAGCTCCTACAAGCAGTACTTA.

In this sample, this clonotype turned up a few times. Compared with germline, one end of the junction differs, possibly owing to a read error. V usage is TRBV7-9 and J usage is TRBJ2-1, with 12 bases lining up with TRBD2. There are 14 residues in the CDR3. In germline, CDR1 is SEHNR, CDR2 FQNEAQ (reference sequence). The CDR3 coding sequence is TGTGCCAGCACCTTAGGTCTAGCGGGAGGGATGCAGTTCTTC. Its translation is CASTLGLAGGMQFF.

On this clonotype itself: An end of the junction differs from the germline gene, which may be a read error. This chain's CDR3 is CTSSGLSRAPPLHF. CDR3 DNA: TGTACCAGCAGTGGACTATCCAGAGCTCCACCCCTCCACTTT. V gene TRBV28 combines with J gene TRBJ1-6; no definite D call. Per the germline V gene, CDR1 is MDHEN and CDR2 is SYDVKM. This CDR3 has 14 residues.

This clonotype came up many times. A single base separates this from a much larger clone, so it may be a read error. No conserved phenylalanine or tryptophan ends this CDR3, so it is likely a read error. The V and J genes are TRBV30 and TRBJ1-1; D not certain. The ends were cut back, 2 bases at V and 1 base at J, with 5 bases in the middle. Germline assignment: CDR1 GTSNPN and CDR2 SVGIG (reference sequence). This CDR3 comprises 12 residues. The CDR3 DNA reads TGTGCCTGGAGTCGGCAGAACACTGAAGCTTTCCTT. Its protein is CAWSRQNTEAFL.

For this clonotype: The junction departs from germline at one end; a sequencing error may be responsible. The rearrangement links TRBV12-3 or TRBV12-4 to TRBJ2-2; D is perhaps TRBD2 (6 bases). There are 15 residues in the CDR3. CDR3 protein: CASRGWETNIGEPFF. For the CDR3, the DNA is TGTGCCAGCCGGGGGTGGGAGACGAACATCGGGGAGCCGTTTTTT.

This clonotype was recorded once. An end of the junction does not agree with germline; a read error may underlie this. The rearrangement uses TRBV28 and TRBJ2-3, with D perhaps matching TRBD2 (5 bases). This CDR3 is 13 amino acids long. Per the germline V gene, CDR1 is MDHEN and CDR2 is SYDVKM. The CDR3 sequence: CTSGFNSADTQYF. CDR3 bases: TGTACCAGCGGTTTCAACAGCGCTGATACGCAGTATTTT.

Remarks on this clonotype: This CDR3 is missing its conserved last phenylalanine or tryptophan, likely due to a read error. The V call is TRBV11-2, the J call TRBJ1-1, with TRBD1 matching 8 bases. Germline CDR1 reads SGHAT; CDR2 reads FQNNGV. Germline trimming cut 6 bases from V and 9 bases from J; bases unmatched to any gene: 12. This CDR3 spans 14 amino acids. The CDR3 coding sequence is TGTGCCAGCAGATATACAGGGGGGAGGGATCAAGCTTTCTTA. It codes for CASRYTGGRDQAFL.